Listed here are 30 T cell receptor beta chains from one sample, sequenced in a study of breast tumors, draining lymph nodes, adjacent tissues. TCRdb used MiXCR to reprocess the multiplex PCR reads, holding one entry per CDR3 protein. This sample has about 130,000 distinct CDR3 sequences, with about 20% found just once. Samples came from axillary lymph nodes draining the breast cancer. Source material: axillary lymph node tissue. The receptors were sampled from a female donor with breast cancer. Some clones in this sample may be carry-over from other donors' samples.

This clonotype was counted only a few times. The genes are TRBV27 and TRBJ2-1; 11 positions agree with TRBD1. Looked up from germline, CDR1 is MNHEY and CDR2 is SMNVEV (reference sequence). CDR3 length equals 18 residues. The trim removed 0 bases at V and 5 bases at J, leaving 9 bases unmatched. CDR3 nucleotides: TGTGCCAGCAGTTTATCGTCGCGGACAGGGGGCTTGGACAATGAGCAGTTCTTC. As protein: CASSLSSRTGGLDNEQFF.

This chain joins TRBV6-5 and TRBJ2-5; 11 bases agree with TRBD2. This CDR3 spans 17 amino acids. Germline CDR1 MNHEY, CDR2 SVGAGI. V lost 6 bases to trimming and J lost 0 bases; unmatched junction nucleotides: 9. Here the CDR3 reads CASRRLLTSGNQETQYF. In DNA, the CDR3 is TGTGCCAGCAGAAGACTCCTGACTAGCGGGAACCAAGAGACCCAGTACTTC.

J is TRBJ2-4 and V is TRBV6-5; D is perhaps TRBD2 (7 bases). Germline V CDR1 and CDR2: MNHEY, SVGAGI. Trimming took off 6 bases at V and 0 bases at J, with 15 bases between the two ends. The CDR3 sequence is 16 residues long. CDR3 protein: CASSQSGGLAKNIQYF. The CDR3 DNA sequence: TGTGCCAGCAGCCAATCCGGGGGGCTAGCCAAAAACATTCAGTACTTC.

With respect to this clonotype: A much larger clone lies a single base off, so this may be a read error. The CDR3 loop reads CASSLRVQDNNEQFF. CDR3 nucleotides: TGTGCTAGCAGCTTAAGGGTGCAAGATAACAATGAGCAGTTCTTC. The rearrangement uses TRBV7-7 and TRBJ2-1; D is unresolved. This CDR3 is 15 amino acids long. The germline CDR1 and CDR2 sequences are SSHAT and FNYEAQ (reference sequence).

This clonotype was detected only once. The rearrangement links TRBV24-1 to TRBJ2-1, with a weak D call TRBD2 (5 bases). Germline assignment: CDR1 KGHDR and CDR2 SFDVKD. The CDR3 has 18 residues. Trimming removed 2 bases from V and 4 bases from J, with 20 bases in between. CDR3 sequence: CATSDSLLVGVVYNEQFF. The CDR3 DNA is TGTGCCACCAGTGATTCCTTACTAGTGGGAGTGGTTTACAATGAGCAGTTCTTC.

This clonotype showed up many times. This chain's CDR3 is CASSFRGMDEQYF. DNA for the CDR3: TGTGCCAGCAGTTTCAGGGGAATGGACGAGCAGTACTTC. V and J are TRBV28 and TRBJ2-7, with D tentatively TRBD1 (6 bases). The ends were cut back, 3 bases at V and 5 bases at J, with 11 bases in the middle. Germline V gene data show CDR1 as MDHEN and CDR2 as SYDVKM. The CDR3 covers 13 residues.

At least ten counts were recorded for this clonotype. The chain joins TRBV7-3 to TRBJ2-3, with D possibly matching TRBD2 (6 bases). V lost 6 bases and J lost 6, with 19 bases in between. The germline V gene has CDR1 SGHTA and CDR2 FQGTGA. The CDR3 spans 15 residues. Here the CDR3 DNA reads TGTGCCAGCAGTCTTGGAGGGTGGGCAGCGGATACGCAGTATTTT. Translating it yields CASSLGGWAADTQYF.

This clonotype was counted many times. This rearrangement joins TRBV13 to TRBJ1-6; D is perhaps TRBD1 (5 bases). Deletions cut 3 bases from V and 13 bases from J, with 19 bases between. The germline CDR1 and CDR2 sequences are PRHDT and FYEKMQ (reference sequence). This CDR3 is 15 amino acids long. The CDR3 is CASSFYRTGPKPLHF. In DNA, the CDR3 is TGTGCCAGCAGCTTCTACAGGACCGGCCCGAAGCCCCTCCACTTT.

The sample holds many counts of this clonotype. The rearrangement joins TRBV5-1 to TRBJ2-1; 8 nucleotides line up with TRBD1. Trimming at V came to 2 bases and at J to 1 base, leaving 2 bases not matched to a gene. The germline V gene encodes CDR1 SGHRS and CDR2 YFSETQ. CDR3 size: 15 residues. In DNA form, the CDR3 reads TGCGCCAGCAGCTTTGGACAGGGTTCCTACAATGAGCAGTTCTTC. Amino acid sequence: CASSFGQGSYNEQFF.

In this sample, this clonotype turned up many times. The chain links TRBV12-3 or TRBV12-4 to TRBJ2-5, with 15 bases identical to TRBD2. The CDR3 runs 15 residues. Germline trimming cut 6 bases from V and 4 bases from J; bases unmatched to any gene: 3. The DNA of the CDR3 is TGTGCCAGCAGGCCGGGACTAGCGGGAGGAGAGACCCAGTACTTC. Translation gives CASRPGLAGGETQYF.

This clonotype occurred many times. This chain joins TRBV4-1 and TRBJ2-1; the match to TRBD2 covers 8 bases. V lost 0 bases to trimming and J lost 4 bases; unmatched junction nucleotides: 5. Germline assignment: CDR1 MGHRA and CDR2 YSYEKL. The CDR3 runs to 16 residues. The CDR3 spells CASSQDPSGGYNEQFF. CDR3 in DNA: TGCGCCAGCAGCCAAGACCCCAGCGGGGGATACAATGAGCAGTTCTTC.

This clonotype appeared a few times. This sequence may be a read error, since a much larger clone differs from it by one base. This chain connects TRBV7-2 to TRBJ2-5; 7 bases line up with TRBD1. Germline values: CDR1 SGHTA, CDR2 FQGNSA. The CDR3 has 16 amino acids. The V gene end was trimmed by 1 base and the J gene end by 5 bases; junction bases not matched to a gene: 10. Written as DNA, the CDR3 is TGTGCCAGCAGCTTAGTGGGGACAGCAAGTTGGGAGACCCAGTACTTC. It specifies CASSLVGTASWETQYF.

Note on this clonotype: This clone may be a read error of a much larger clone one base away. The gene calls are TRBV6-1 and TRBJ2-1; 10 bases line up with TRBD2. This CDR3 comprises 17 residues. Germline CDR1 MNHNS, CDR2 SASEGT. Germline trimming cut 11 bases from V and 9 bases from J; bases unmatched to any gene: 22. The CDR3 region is CAATGPNWLAGVSEQFF. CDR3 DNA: TGTGCCGCCACTGGGCCAAATTGGCTAGCGGGAGTCAGTGAGCAGTTCTTC.

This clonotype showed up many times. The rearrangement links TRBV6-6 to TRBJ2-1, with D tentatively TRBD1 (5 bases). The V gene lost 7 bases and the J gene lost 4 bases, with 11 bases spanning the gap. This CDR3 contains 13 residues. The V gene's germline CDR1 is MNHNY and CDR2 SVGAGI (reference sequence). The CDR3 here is CASKYDSYNEQFF. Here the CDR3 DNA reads TGTGCCAGCAAATACGACAGTTACAATGAGCAGTTCTTC.

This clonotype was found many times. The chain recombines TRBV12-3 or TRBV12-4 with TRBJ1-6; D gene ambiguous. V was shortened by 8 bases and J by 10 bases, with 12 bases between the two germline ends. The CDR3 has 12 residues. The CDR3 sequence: CASGQGRSPLHF. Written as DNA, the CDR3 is TGTGCCAGCGGGCAAGGTCGGTCACCCCTCCACTTT.

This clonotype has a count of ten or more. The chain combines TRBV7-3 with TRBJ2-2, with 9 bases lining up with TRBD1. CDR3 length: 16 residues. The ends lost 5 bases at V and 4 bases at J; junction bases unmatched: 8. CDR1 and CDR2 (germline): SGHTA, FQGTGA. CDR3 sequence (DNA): TGTGCCAGCAGCCCGTACAGGGGGCATGGCACCGGGGAGCTGTTTTTT. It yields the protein CASSPYRGHGTGELFF. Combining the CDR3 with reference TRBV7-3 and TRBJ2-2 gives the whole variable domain GAGVSQTPSNKVTEKGKYVELRCDPISGHTALYWYRQSLGQGPEFLIYFQGTGAADDSGLPNDRFFAVRPEGSVSTLKIQRTERGDSAVYLCASSPYRGHGTGELFFGEGSRLTVL.

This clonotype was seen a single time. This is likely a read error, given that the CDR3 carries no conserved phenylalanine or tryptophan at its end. CDR3 sequence reads: CASSPRRGFPYEQYC. CDR3 bases: TGTGCCAGCAGCCCCCGCAGGGGATTCCCCTACGAGCAGTACTGC. The chain combines TRBV28 with TRBJ2-7, with D possibly being TRBD1 (6 bases). The germline V and J ends were trimmed by 6 bases and 2 bases, with 17 bases remaining between them. Germline V CDR1 and CDR2: MDHEN, SYDVKM. The CDR3 has 15 amino acids.

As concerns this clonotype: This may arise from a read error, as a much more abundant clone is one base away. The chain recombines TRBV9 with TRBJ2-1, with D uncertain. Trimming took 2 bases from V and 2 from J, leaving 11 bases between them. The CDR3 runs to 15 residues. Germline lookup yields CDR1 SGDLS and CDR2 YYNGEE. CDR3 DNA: TGTGCCAGCAGCGTGTCCCTGGGTCCCTACAATGAGCAGTTCTTC. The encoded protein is CASSVSLGPYNEQFF. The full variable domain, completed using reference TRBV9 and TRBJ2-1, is DSGVTQTPKHLITATGQRVTLRCSPRSGDLSVYWYQQSLDQGLQFLIQYYNGEERAKGNILERFSAQQFPDLHSELNLSSLELGDSALYFCASSVSLGPYNEQFFGPGTRLTVL.

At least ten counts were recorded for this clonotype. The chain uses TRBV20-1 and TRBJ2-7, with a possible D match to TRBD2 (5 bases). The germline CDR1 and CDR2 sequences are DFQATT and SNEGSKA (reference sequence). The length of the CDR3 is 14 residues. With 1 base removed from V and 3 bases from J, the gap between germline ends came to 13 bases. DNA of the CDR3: TGCAGTGCTAGAGGGGCAGCGGAGCACTACGAGCAGTACTTC. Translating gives CSARGAAEHYEQYF.

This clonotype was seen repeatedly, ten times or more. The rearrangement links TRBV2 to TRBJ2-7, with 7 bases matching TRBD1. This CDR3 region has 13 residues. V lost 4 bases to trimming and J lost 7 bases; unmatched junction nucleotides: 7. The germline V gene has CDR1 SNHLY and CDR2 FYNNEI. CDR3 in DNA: TGTGCCAGCAGTGGGCAGGGGGTGAGGGAGCAGTACTTC. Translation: CASSGQGVREQYF.

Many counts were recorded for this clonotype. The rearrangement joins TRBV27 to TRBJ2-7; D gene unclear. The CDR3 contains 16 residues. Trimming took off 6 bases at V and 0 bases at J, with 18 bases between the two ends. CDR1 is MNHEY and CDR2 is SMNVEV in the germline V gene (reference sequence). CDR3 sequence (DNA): TGTGCCAGCAGATTGGATTCCGACATTTCCTCCTACGAGCAGTACTTC. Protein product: CASRLDSDISSYEQYF.

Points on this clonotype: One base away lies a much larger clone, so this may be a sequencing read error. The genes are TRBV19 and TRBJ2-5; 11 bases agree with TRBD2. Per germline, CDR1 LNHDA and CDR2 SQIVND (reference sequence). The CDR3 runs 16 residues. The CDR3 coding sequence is TGTGCCGGTAGTATAGATCGTTCTAGCGGGGGGGAGACCCAGTACTTC. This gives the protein CAGSIDRSSGGETQYF.

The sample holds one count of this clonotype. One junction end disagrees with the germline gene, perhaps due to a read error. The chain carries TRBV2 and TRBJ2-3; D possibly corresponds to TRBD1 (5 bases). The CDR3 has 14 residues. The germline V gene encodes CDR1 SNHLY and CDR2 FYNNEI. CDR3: CASSEDRPTDMQYF. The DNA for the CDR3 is TGTGCTAGCAGTGAAGACAGACCTACAGATATGCAGTATTTT. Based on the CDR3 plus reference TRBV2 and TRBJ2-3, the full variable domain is EPEVTQTPSHQVTQMGQEVILRCVPISNHLYFYWYRQILGQKVEFLVSFYNNEISEKSEIFDDQFSVERPDGSNFTLKIRSTKLEDSAMYFCASSEDRPTDMQYFGPGTRLTVL.

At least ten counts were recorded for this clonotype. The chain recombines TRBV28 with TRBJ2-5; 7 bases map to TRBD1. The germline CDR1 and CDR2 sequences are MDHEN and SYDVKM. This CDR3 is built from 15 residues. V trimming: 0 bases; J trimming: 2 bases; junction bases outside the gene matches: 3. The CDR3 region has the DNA TGTGCCAGCAGTTTATGGGCACAGGGGCAAGAGACCCAGTACTTC. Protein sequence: CASSLWAQGQETQYF. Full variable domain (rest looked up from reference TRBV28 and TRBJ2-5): DVKVTQSSRYLVKRTGEKVFLECVQDMDHENMFWYRQDPGLGLRLIYFSYDVKMKEKGDIPEGYSVSREKKERFSLILESASTNQTSMYLCASSLWAQGQETQYFGPGTRLLVL.

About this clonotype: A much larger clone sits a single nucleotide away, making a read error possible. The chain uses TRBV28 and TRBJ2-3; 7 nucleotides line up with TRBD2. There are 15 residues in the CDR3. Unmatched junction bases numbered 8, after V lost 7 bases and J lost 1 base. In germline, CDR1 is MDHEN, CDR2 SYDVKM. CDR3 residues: CASTEVRGGTDTQYF. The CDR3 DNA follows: TGTGCCAGCACCGAAGTCCGGGGGGGCACAGATACGCAGTATTTT.

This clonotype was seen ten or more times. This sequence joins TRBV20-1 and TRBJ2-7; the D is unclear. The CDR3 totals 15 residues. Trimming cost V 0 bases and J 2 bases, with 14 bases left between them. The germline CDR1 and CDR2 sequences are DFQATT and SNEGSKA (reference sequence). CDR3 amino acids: CSARDYDASPYEQYF. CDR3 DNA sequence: TGCAGTGCTAGAGATTACGACGCCAGCCCCTACGAGCAGTACTTC.

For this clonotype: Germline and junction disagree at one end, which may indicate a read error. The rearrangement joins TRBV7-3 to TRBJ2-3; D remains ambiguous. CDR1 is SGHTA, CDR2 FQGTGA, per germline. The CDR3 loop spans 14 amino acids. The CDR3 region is CASGLIGAADTQYF. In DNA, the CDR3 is TGTGCCAGCGGCTTAATAGGAGCAGCAGATACGCAGTATTTT.

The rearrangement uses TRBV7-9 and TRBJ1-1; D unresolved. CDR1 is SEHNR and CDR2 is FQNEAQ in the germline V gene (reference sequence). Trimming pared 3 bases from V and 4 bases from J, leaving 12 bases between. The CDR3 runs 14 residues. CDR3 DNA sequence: TGTGCCAGCAGCTTCTTCGGGGATCGCACTGAAGCTTTCTTT. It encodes CASSFFGDRTEAFF.

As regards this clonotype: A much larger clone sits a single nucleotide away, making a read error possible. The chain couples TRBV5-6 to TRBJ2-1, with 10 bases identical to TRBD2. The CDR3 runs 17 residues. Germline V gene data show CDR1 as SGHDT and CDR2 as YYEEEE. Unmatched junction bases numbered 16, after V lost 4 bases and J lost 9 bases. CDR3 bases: TGTGCCAGCAGCACGGGCCCGTCTAGCGGGAGTGCTGGTGAGCAGTTCTTC. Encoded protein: CASSTGPSSGSAGEQFF. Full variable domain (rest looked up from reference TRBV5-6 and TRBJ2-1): DAGVTQSPTHLIKTRGQQVTLRCSPKSGHDTVSWYQQALGQGPQFIFQYYEEEERQRGNFPDRFSGHQFPNYSSELNVNALLLGDSALYLCASSTGPSSGSAGEQFFGPGTRLTVL.

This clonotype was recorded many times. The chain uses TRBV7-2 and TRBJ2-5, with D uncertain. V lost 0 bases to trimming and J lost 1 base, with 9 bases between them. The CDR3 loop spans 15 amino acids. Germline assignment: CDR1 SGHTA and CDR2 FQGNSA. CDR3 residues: CASSLASWAQETQYF. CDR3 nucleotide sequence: TGTGCCAGCAGCTTAGCGAGTTGGGCCCAAGAGACCCAGTACTTC.